The 21 T cell receptor beta chains below were found in one sample sequenced in a study of shared T cell receptors in the human thymus. Method: immunoSEQ multiplex PCR; TCRdb's copy keeps in-frame clones and lacks some. The sample has roughly 500,000 clones, about 80% seen once. These same data were also listed under a study on human thymus T cells.

Material: thymocytes. The receptors derive from a boy in the first two years of life with a congenital heart defect.

This chain uses TRBV2 with TRBJ2-7; 12 bases are a match to TRBD1. The CDR3 length is 22 residues. Germline CDR1 SNHLY, CDR2 FYNNEI. Trimming cost V 1 base and J 2 bases; bases outside gene matches: 21. In DNA, the CDR3 is TGTGCCAGCAGTGAAGGGGACAGGGGGCTGCGACTACACCAAGGAAGTCCCTACGAGCAGTACTTC. It is translated as CASSEGDRGLRLHQGSPYEQYF.

J is TRBJ2-7 and V is TRBV6-1; D is possibly TRBD2 (6 bases). V lost 6 bases, J lost 5 bases, and 11 bases lay in between. From germline, CDR1 is MNHNS and CDR2 SASEGT. The CDR3 covers 12 residues. This CDR3 reads CASRGGKNEQYF. For the CDR3, the DNA is TGTGCCAGCAGGGGAGGAAAGAACGAGCAGTACTTC.

This rearrangement joins TRBV9 to TRBJ2-1; 8 bases are shared with TRBD2. The germline gives CDR1 SGDLS, CDR2 YYNGEE. The trim removed 4 bases at V and 9 bases at J, leaving 15 bases unmatched. CDR3 length: 16 residues. The CDR3 DNA follows: TGTGCCAGCAGCCTAGCGGGTCCCGTGTTCTGGAGTGAGCAGTTCTTC. Its translation is CASSLAGPVFWSEQFF. The full variable domain, completed using reference TRBV9 and TRBJ2-1, is DSGVTQTPKHLITATGQRVTLRCSPRSGDLSVYWYQQSLDQGLQFLIQYYNGEERAKGNILERFSAQQFPDLHSELNLSSLELGDSALYFCASSLAGPVFWSEQFFGPGTRLTVL.

This clone showed up just once. Written as DNA, the CDR3 is TGTGCCAGCAGCTTGACAGGGTCCATGGTGGATACGCAGTATTTT. It translates to CASSLTGSMVDTQYF. The chain links TRBV5-4 to TRBJ2-3; D is perhaps TRBD1 (6 bases). Germline lookup yields CDR1 SGHNT and CDR2 YYREEE (reference sequence). V dropped 1 base and J dropped 6 bases, with 15 bases sitting between them. The CDR3 covers 15 residues.

This clone was counted a few times. The chain is built from TRBV2 and TRBJ1-2, with 7 bases identical to TRBD1. CDR3 length: 16 residues. V lost 4 bases, J lost 3 bases, and 11 bases stayed unmatched. Germline V gives CDR1 SNHLY, CDR2 FYNNEI. CDR3 DNA sequence: TGTGCCAGCAGTGGGAGGGGGCGCGGTTGGGACTATGGCTACACCTTC. Its protein is CASSGRGRGWDYGYTF. Drawing the rest from reference TRBV2 and TRBJ1-2, the complete variable domain is EPEVTQTPSHQVTQMGQEVILRCVPISNHLYFYWYRQILGQKVEFLVSFYNNEISEKSEIFDDQFSVERPDGSNFTLKIRSTKLEDSAMYFCASSGRGRGWDYGYTFGSGTRLTVV.

In this sample, this clone turned up a few times. This chain connects TRBV28 to TRBJ2-7; 8 nucleotides line up with TRBD2. Germline assignment: CDR1 MDHEN and CDR2 SYDVKM. V gave up 3 bases and J gave up 4 bases; unmatched junction bases: 5. The CDR3 contains 14 residues. The CDR3 DNA reads TGTGCCAGCAGTTTTGACGCGGGAGGTTACGAGCAGTACTTC. It codes for CASSFDAGGYEQYF.

The chain has TRBV5-5 and TRBJ1-2; 12 bases align to TRBD1. V was clipped by 4 bases and J by 1 base; unmatched bases: 11. The CDR3 has 18 residues. The germline CDR1 and CDR2 sequences are SGHKS and YYEKEE (reference sequence). The CDR3 spells CASSLGQGAFSFNYGYTF. As DNA, the CDR3 is TGTGCCAGCAGCCTGGGACAGGGGGCCTTCTCCTTTAACTATGGCTACACCTTC.

The chain is built from TRBV2 and TRBJ2-6, with 8 bases matching TRBD1. V trimming: 1 base; J trimming: 4 bases; junction bases outside the gene matches: 12. The CDR3 spans 19 residues. CDR1 is SNHLY and CDR2 is FYNNEI in the germline V gene. The CDR3 is CASSEDAAGGASGANVLTF. CDR3 nucleotide sequence: TGTGCCAGCAGTGAAGACGCAGCAGGGGGCGCGTCAGGGGCCAACGTCCTGACTTTC.

The rearrangement uses TRBV25-1 and TRBJ2-1, with 9 bases fitting TRBD2. V shed 6 bases and J 9 bases; nucleotides not matched to a gene: 9. CDR1 is MGHDK and CDR2 is SYGVNS in the germline V gene. The CDR3 length is 14 residues. CDR3 protein: CASRAPSGIREQFF. The CDR3 nucleotides read TGTGCCAGCAGAGCCCCTAGCGGGATTCGTGAGCAGTTCTTC.

There are a few counts of this clone. This chain joins TRBV25-1 and TRBJ2-5; tentatively, D is TRBD2 (5 bases). There are 15 residues in the CDR3. Trimming pared 4 bases from V and 2 bases from J, leaving 14 bases between. Germline CDR1 and CDR2: MGHDK and SYGVNS. The CDR3 region is CASSVWEWSQETQYF. The CDR3 bases are TGTGCCAGCAGTGTCTGGGAGTGGAGTCAAGAGACCCAGTACTTC. The whole variable domain, filled in from reference TRBV25-1 and TRBJ2-5, reads EADIYQTPRYLVIGTGKKITLECSQTMGHDKMYWYQQDPGMELHLIHYSYGVNSTEKGDLSSESTVSRIRTEHFPLTLESARPSHTSQYLCASSVWEWSQETQYFGPGTRLLVL.

The chain recombines TRBV6-5 with TRBJ2-7; 8 positions match TRBD2. J lost 2 bases, V lost 6 bases, and 6 bases had no gene match. CDR1 and CDR2 (germline): MNHEY, SVGAGI. The CDR3 consists of 14 residues. CDR3 DNA: TGTGCCAGCAGCCGACTAGCGCGACCCTACGAGCAGTACTTC. Amino acids: CASSRLARPYEQYF.

In this sample, this clone turned up a few times. The chain has TRBV7-2 and TRBJ1-5; D gene uncertain. Germline assignment: CDR1 SGHTA and CDR2 FQGNSA. Trimming stripped 5 bases from V and 7 bases from J, with 15 bases between. The CDR3 contains 14 residues. CDR3 nucleotides: TGTGCCAGCAGCCACCGGGCCCGGGAACAGCCCCAGCATTTT. Protein product: CASSHRAREQPQHF. The full variable domain, its missing parts supplied by reference TRBV7-2 and TRBJ1-5, is GAGVSQSPSNKVTEKGKDVELRCDPISGHTALYWYRQSLGQGLEFLIYFQGNSAPDKSGLPSDRFSAERTGGSVSTLTIQRTQQEDSAVYLCASSHRAREQPQHFGDGTRLSIL.

V usage is TRBV27 and J usage is TRBJ2-1; D might be TRBD2 (5 bases). The CDR3 is 11 residues long. Germline V gene lookup returns CDR1 MNHEY and CDR2 SMNVEV (reference sequence). With 2 bases removed from V and 10 bases from J, the gap between germline ends came to 6 bases. CDR3 nucleotides: TGTGCCAGCAGTTTAAGGGAGGAGCAGTTCTTC. This sequence encodes CASSLREEQFF.

V gene TRBV28 combines with J gene TRBJ1-4, with D possibly being TRBD1 (5 bases). CDR1 is MDHEN and CDR2 is SYDVKM in the germline V gene. The CDR3 is made up of 16 amino acids. Trimming took 5 bases from V and 4 from J, leaving 17 bases between them. In DNA form, the CDR3 reads TGTGCCAGCAGTCCCTTTAGGGGCCGCTTTAATGAAAAACTGTTTTTT. Translation gives CASSPFRGRFNEKLFF.

The gene calls are TRBV6-5 and TRBJ2-7; D is perhaps TRBD2 (5 bases). Germline assignment: CDR1 MNHEY and CDR2 SVGAGI. The CDR3 covers 14 residues. V was cut by 6 bases and J by 5 bases, with 17 bases left in between. CDR3 sequence (DNA): TGTGCCAGCAGACGCCCTAAAGGAGGCGACGAGCAGTACTTC. Encoded protein: CASRRPKGGDEQYF.

This clone was seen only once. The chain joins TRBV5-6 to TRBJ1-2; TRBD1 aligns across 11 bases. The CDR3 runs to 13 residues. The V segment lost 5 bases and the J segment 8 bases; nucleotides outside the gene matches: 5. Germline loops: CDR1 SGHDT, CDR2 YYEEEE. This CDR3 reads CASSVGQGDGYTF. As DNA, the CDR3 is TGTGCCAGCAGTGTGGGACAGGGGGACGGCTACACCTTC.

The V call is TRBV4-3, the J call TRBJ1-1; 7 bases match TRBD1. Germline CDR1 reads LGHNA; CDR2 reads YSLEER. After removal of 2 bases from V and 4 bases from J, the junction contained 4 bases not matched to a gene. The CDR3 contains 14 residues. The CDR3 DNA is TGCGCCAGCAGCCAAAACAGGGGAAGCACTGAAGCTTTCTTT. Its translation is CASSQNRGSTEAFF.

The chain joins TRBV5-6 to TRBJ2-5, with 11 bases lining up with TRBD2. Unmatched junction bases numbered 9, after V lost 4 bases and J lost 4 bases. Germline V gene lookup returns CDR1 SGHDT and CDR2 YYEEEE. The CDR3 consists of 16 residues. The CDR3 nucleotides are TGTGCCAGCAGCCGTATTAGCGGGAGGGCCGGAGAGACCCAGTACTTC. The encoded protein is CASSRISGRAGETQYF.

The DNA for the CDR3 is TGTGCCAGCAGCTTGGTCGAAGGACAGGGCCCTAATGAAAAACTGTTTTTT. This codes for CASSLVEGQGPNEKLFF. The gene calls are TRBV5-4 and TRBJ1-4, with 8 bases lining up with TRBD1. CDR1 is SGHNT and CDR2 is YYREEE in the germline V gene (reference sequence). CDR3 length: 17 amino acids. V dropped 0 bases and J dropped 3; count of bases not matched to a gene: 7.

The gene calls are TRBV25-1 and TRBJ1-1, with 8 bases identical to TRBD1. There are 15 residues in the CDR3. V trimming: 3 bases; J trimming: 4 bases; junction bases outside the gene matches: 7. Germline assignment: CDR1 MGHDK and CDR2 SYGVNS. This CDR3 reads CASSDWTGTGTEAFF. The DNA of the CDR3 is TGTGCCAGCAGTGATTGGACAGGGACCGGCACTGAAGCTTTCTTT. The full variable domain, with the rest looked up from reference TRBV25-1 and TRBJ1-1, is EADIYQTPRYLVIGTGKKITLECSQTMGHDKMYWYQQDPGMELHLIHYSYGVNSTEKGDLSSESTVSRIRTEHFPLTLESARPSHTSQYLCASSDWTGTGTEAFFGQGTRLTVV.

The chain links TRBV6-5 to TRBJ2-7; 11 nucleotides line up with TRBD1. CDR3 length equals 14 residues. The V gene's germline CDR1 is MNHEY and CDR2 SVGAGI. V dropped 6 bases and J dropped 3; count of bases not matched to a gene: 4. This chain's CDR3 is CASSQGTGGYEQYF. CDR3 nucleotides: TGTGCCAGCAGCCAGGGGACAGGGGGCTACGAGCAGTACTTC.